A single sample is the source of the 21 T cell receptor beta chains below, sequenced in a study of cytomegalovirus exposure and HLA in healthy donors. Measured with immunoSEQ multiplex PCR; TCRdb has only the in-frame clones, and not every one. The sample shows some 150,000 clones, more than 75% of them seen only once. The sample taken for sequencing was PBMCs. Every receptor here comes from a man aged 18 to 35 in good health and CMV-seronegative.

The rearrangement uses TRBV4-1 and TRBJ1-1; tentative D call: TRBD1 (5 bases). The length of the CDR3 is 14 residues. Trimming left V 4 bases short and J 1 base short, with 10 bases between. The V gene's germline CDR1 is MGHRA and CDR2 YSYEKL. CDR3 bases: TGCGCCAGCAGCCGAAGCGGGGGGAACACTGAAGCTTTCTTT. This translates into CASSRSGGNTEAFF.

The V gene is TRBV28, the J gene TRBJ2-7; TRBD1 is a possible D gene (6 bases). Germline values: CDR1 MDHEN, CDR2 SYDVKM. Trimming stripped 6 bases from V and 2 bases from J, with 11 bases between. This CDR3 has 13 amino acids. The CDR3 DNA follows: TGTGCCAGCAGGCCCCAGGGGACCTACGAGCAGTACTTC. It is translated as CASRPQGTYEQYF.

V usage is TRBV28 and J usage is TRBJ1-4, with 10 positions matching TRBD1. V was clipped by 6 bases and J by 8 bases; unmatched bases: 6. This CDR3 spans 14 amino acids. Germline lookup yields CDR1 MDHEN and CDR2 SYDVKM. The CDR3 DNA reads as TGTGCCAGCAGGCTGACAGGGGGCGAGGAAAAACTGTTTTTT. Translation gives CASRLTGGEEKLFF. The whole variable domain, filled in from reference TRBV28 and TRBJ1-4, reads DVKVTQSSRYLVKRTGEKVFLECVQDMDHENMFWYRQDPGLGLRLIYFSYDVKMKEKGDIPEGYSVSREKKERFSLILESASTNQTSMYLCASRLTGGEEKLFFGSGTQLSVL.

The chain carries TRBV5-4 and TRBJ2-6; 7 positions match TRBD1. The CDR3 runs 15 residues. V was clipped by 2 bases and J by 6 bases; unmatched bases: 5. Germline CDR1 reads SGHNT; CDR2 reads YYREEE (reference sequence). This chain's CDR3 is CASSFDRAEANVLTF. The CDR3 nucleotides are TGTGCCAGCAGCTTTGACAGGGCAGAGGCCAACGTCCTGACTTTC.

The chain joins TRBV29-1 to TRBJ2-5, with TRBD1 matching 8 bases. From germline, CDR1 is SQVTM and CDR2 ANQGSEA. Trimming at V came to 7 bases and at J to 2 bases, leaving 6 bases not matched to a gene. The CDR3 is 13 amino acids. As DNA, the CDR3 is TGCAGCGGCAGACAGGGGCTTCAAGAGACCCAGTACTTC. It translates to CSGRQGLQETQYF.

The V gene is TRBV10-1, the J gene TRBJ1-5, with 7 bases matching TRBD1. J was trimmed by 5 bases and V by 4 bases; bases with no gene match: 8. There are 15 residues in the CDR3. Germline CDR1 is WNHNN and CDR2 is SYGVQD (reference sequence). In DNA form, the CDR3 reads TGCGCCAGCAGTGTTACAGGGGCGGCGGATCAGCCCCAGCATTTT. Its protein is CASSVTGAADQPQHF.

Concerning this clone itself: Distinct nucleotide sequences in the sample also encode this CDR3. This rearrangement joins TRBV27 to TRBJ2-1, with D maybe TRBD2 (6 bases). The CDR3 spans 16 residues. Between the trimmed V and J ends, which lost 0 bases and 0 bases, there was a span of 9 bases. Germline assignment: CDR1 MNHEY and CDR2 SMNVEV (reference sequence). The CDR3 here is CASSLSAGSSYNEQFF. In DNA, the CDR3 is TGTGCCAGCAGTTTATCGGCGGGGAGCTCCTACAATGAGCAGTTCTTC.

This sequence joins TRBV5-4 and TRBJ2-3; TRBD1 aligns across 8 bases. The CDR3 totals 15 residues. The V gene's germline CDR1 is SGHNT and CDR2 YYREEE (reference sequence). The trim removed 6 bases at V and 3 bases at J, leaving 9 bases unmatched. CDR3 in amino acids: CASNPGQDKTDTQYF. The CDR3 coding sequence is TGTGCCAGCAACCCGGGACAGGACAAGACAGATACGCAGTATTTT.

This CDR3 is CASSLVCLIKQLISYNSPLHF. The CDR3 DNA sequence: TGCGCCAGCAGCTTGGTTTGCCTAATTAAACAGTTAATTTCCTATAATTCACCCCTCCACTTT. This chain links TRBV5-1 with TRBJ1-6; no clear D. This CDR3 is built from 21 residues. The V gene's germline CDR1 is SGHRS and CDR2 YFSETQ. With 0 bases removed from V and 1 base from J, the gap between germline ends came to 23 bases.

The rearrangement uses TRBV29-1 and TRBJ1-1, with D perhaps matching TRBD1 (6 bases). Germline V CDR1 and CDR2: SQVTM, ANQGSEA. The V gene lost 4 bases and the J gene lost 3 bases, with 9 bases spanning the gap. The CDR3 covers 12 residues. CDR3 residues: CSVVNRDTEAFF. CDR3 DNA sequence: TGCAGCGTTGTAAACAGGGACACTGAAGCTTTCTTT.

The chain employs TRBV5-6 and TRBJ2-1; D possibly corresponds to TRBD1 (6 bases). The CDR3 totals 14 residues. The V and J ends lost 6 bases and 0 bases respectively, with 10 bases between them. Germline loops: CDR1 SGHDT, CDR2 YYEEEE. The CDR3 DNA follows: TGTGCCAGCATGTGGGACAACTCCTACAATGAGCAGTTCTTC. Translation: CASMWDNSYNEQFF.

This sequence joins TRBV20-1 and TRBJ2-1; D gene unclear. The V and J ends lost 5 bases and 10 bases respectively, with 9 bases between them. The CDR3 is 10 amino acids. The germline gives CDR1 DFQATT, CDR2 SNEGSKA (reference sequence). CDR3 bases: TGCAGTGCTTCTGAGGTGGAGCAGTTCTTC. Translation: CSASEVEQFF.

This rearrangement joins TRBV12-5 to TRBJ2-3, with TRBD1 as a possible D gene (6 bases). CDR3 size: 19 residues. Per the germline V gene, CDR1 is LGHNT and CDR2 is FRNRAP. V shed 1 base and J shed 8 bases, with 28 bases lying between them. The CDR3 region has the DNA TGTGCTAGTGGTTTGGAGGTCTGGGACGGACAGCACATATCTGGTACGCAGTATTTT. Translation: CASGLEVWDGQHISGTQYF.

This CDR3 reads CASSSGLAGGSTDTQYF. The DNA of the CDR3 is TGTGCCAGCAGCTCTGGACTAGCGGGGGGGAGCACAGATACGCAGTATTTT. V and J are TRBV5-4 and TRBJ2-3; TRBD2 agrees at 15 bases. Per germline, CDR1 SGHNT and CDR2 YYREEE (reference sequence). Trimming cost V 3 bases and J 0 bases; bases outside gene matches: 2. There are 17 residues in the CDR3.

The rearrangement links TRBV7-8 to TRBJ1-5, with 8 bases fitting TRBD1. V lost 3 bases, J lost 6 bases, and 10 bases stayed unmatched. CDR3 length: 16 amino acids. CDR1 and CDR2 from the germline V gene are SGHVS and FQNEAQ. Here the CDR3 reads CASSFITTGGGQPQHF. The CDR3 DNA is TGTGCCAGCAGCTTTATAACTACAGGGGGTGGTCAGCCCCAGCATTTT.

This clone is a singleton in its sample. In nucleotides, the CDR3 is TGCGCCAGCAGCCAAGATGGAGGGGTACTTGGCTATGGCTACACCTTC. Amino acids: CASSQDGGVLGYGYTF. The rearrangement uses TRBV4-1 and TRBJ1-2; TRBD1 might be the D (5 bases). V was cut by 0 bases and J by 4 bases, with 15 bases left in between. The length of the CDR3 is 16 residues. Germline V CDR1 and CDR2: MGHRA, YSYEKL.

This clone was observed a few times. The chain employs TRBV7-8 and TRBJ1-2; D is uncertain. CDR3 length equals 15 residues. With 3 bases removed from V and 1 base from J, the gap between germline ends came to 12 bases. Germline CDR1 and CDR2: SGHVS and FQNEAQ. CDR3 sequence reads: CASSFTAIDNYGYTF. The CDR3, as DNA: TGTGCCAGCAGCTTCACAGCTATTGATAACTATGGCTACACCTTC.

Concerning this clone: Additional DNA sequences in this sample encode the identical CDR3. V is TRBV19 and J is TRBJ1-1; 10 nucleotides match TRBD1. Germline trimming cut 9 bases from V and 5 bases from J; bases unmatched to any gene: 3. Germline CDR1 is LNHDA and CDR2 is SQIVND (reference sequence). The CDR3 sequence is 12 residues long. DNA for the CDR3: TGTGCCAGCAGGACAGGGGGAACTGAAGCTTTCTTT. It is translated as CASRTGGTEAFF. The entire variable domain, with the rest obtained from reference TRBV19 and TRBJ1-1, is as follows: DGGITQSPKYLFRKEGQNVTLSCEQNLNHDAMYWYRQDPGQGLRLIYYSQIVNDFQKGDIAEGYSVSREKKESFPLTVTSAQKNPTAFYLCASRTGGTEAFFGQGTRLTVV.

This clone was recorded a few times. The chain uses TRBV2 and TRBJ1-2; D is ambiguous. The CDR3 loop spans 12 amino acids. In germline, CDR1 is SNHLY, CDR2 FYNNEI. Trimming took 6 bases from V and 8 from J, leaving 13 bases between them. The CDR3 bases are TGTGCCAGCAGGGAGGACTCATACGGCTACACCTTC. Encoded protein: CASREDSYGYTF.

V and J are TRBV19 and TRBJ1-5; possible D gene TRBD1, 5 bases. V was cut by 5 bases and J by 5 bases, with 10 bases left in between. CDR3 length: 13 amino acids. Germline lookup yields CDR1 LNHDA and CDR2 SQIVND (reference sequence). The CDR3 spells CASSRVGDQPQHF. The CDR3 DNA reads TGTGCCAGTAGTCGAGTAGGGGATCAGCCCCAGCATTTT.

This chain links TRBV6-5 with TRBJ2-1, with 7 bases fitting TRBD2. This CDR3 contains 13 residues. J was trimmed by 6 bases and V by 4 bases; bases with no gene match: 3. Per the germline V gene, CDR1 is MNHEY and CDR2 is SVGAGI. CDR3 loop: CASSFGGGNEQFF. The CDR3 DNA reads as TGTGCCAGCAGTTTTGGGGGGGGCAATGAGCAGTTCTTC.